The 28 T cell receptor beta chains in this list originate from one sample, sequenced in a study of response to subunit inactivated influenza vaccine. TCRdb redid the calling of the RT-PCR reads with MiXCR, one entry per CDR3 protein. The sample records 650,000 to 800,000 distinct CDR3 sequences, about 18% being singletons. The material was PBMCs from blood, obtained more than 4 days after vaccination. These receptor sequences come from a man in his forties or fifties who received an inactivated influenza vaccine.

This chain links TRBV6-5 with TRBJ2-7; 7 positions match TRBD1. The CDR3 sequence is 18 residues long. Trimming cost V 2 bases and J 0 bases; bases outside gene matches: 13. Germline V gives CDR1 MNHEY, CDR2 SVGAGI. CDR3 sequence (DNA): TGTGCCAGCAGTTACGGTCGACCAACGGGACAGCGCTCCTACGAGCAGTACTTC. This gives the protein CASSYGRPTGQRSYEQYF.

This clonotype was counted a few times. This sequence joins TRBV7-2 and TRBJ1-2; TRBD1 aligns across 10 bases. Trimming removed 6 bases from V and 8 bases from J; junction bases left unmatched: 9. The CDR3 runs to 14 residues. The germline gives CDR1 SGHTA, CDR2 FQGNSA. The CDR3 protein is CASREVGQGKGYTF. CDR3 DNA: TGTGCCAGCAGGGAAGTGGGACAGGGGAAAGGCTACACCTTC.

The V call is TRBV18, the J call TRBJ1-1; no firm D call. Germline V gene sequence: CDR1 KGHSH, CDR2 LQKENI. The CDR3 is 14 amino acids. Trimming took off 6 bases at V and 1 base at J, with 12 bases between the two ends. Written as DNA, the CDR3 is TGTGCCAGCTCGTCAAGGCAGACGAACACTGAAGCTTTCTTT. This sequence encodes CASSSRQTNTEAFF.

In its sample, this clonotype was seen a few times. The J gene is TRBJ2-3, the V gene TRBV15, with TRBD2 matching over 7 bases. The CDR3 contains 18 residues. Germline V gives CDR1 LNHNV, CDR2 YYDKDF (reference sequence). V lost 0 bases and J lost 3; bases outside the gene matches: 12. CDR3 in amino acids: CATSRDLGGSKWTDTQYF. The CDR3 DNA sequence: TGTGCCACCAGCAGAGATCTTGGCGGGAGTAAGTGGACAGATACGCAGTATTTT.

This clonotype was counted between two and nine times. The chain joins TRBV20-1 to TRBJ1-1; D not certain. This CDR3 spans 12 amino acids. V shed 3 bases and J shed 7 bases, with 12 bases lying between them. Germline loops: CDR1 DFQATT, CDR2 SNEGSKA (reference sequence). The CDR3 DNA is TGCAGTGCTAGTGTACGGTTAAGTGAAGCTTTCTTT. It translates to CSASVRLSEAFF.

The CDR3 reads CASSQKRLADYNEQFF. The CDR3 DNA reads TGTGCCAGCAGCCAAAAGCGACTAGCGGATTACAATGAGCAGTTCTTC. This sequence joins TRBV7-9 and TRBJ2-1; 9 nucleotides align to TRBD2. There are 16 residues in the CDR3. V dropped 5 bases and J dropped 4; count of bases not matched to a gene: 9. Germline CDR1 is SEHNR and CDR2 is FQNEAQ (reference sequence).

V is TRBV11-2 and J is TRBJ2-1; tentative D call: TRBD2 (5 bases). Between the trimmed V and J ends, which lost 5 bases and 6 bases, there was a span of 17 bases. CDR3 length: 15 residues. The germline gives CDR1 SGHAT, CDR2 FQNNGV. The DNA for the CDR3 is TGTGCCAGCAGCCCGTTAGGCTCCGCGGGCAATGAGCAGTTCTTC. Amino acid sequence: CASSPLGSAGNEQFF.

In its sample, this clonotype was seen many times. The chain links TRBV5-1 to TRBJ2-7, with TRBD1 as a possible D gene (6 bases). V was clipped by 4 bases and J by 1 base, with 12 bases between them. This CDR3 is 14 amino acids long. The germline V gene encodes CDR1 SGHRS and CDR2 YFSETQ. The CDR3 loop is CASSQNRGSYEQYF. The DNA for the CDR3 is TGCGCCAGCAGCCAAAATAGGGGGTCCTACGAGCAGTACTTC.

This chain joins TRBV29-1 and TRBJ2-5; D might be TRBD1 or TRBD2, each matching 5 bases. This CDR3 has 14 amino acids. Germline CDR1 and CDR2: SQVTM and ANQGSEA. V dropped 3 bases and J dropped 4 bases, with 15 bases sitting between them. The CDR3 DNA follows: TGCAGCGTTGACTTGGGTGGGGGACGAGAGACCCAGTACTTC. Amino acid sequence: CSVDLGGGRETQYF.

J is TRBJ2-1 and V is TRBV9; the D call may be TRBD1 or TRBD2 (6 bases each). This CDR3 is built from 15 residues. The V end was cut by 3 bases, the J end by 10 bases, with 20 bases between. CDR1 is SGDLS, CDR2 YYNGEE, per germline. The CDR3 spells CASSERGTSGNEQFF. Written as DNA, the CDR3 is TGTGCCAGCAGCGAGAGGGGGACTTCGGGAAACGAGCAGTTCTTC. Drawing the rest from reference TRBV9 and TRBJ2-1, the complete variable domain is DSGVTQTPKHLITATGQRVTLRCSPRSGDLSVYWYQQSLDQGLQFLIQYYNGEERAKGNILERFSAQQFPDLHSELNLSSLELGDSALYFCASSERGTSGNEQFFGPGTRLTVL.

The gene calls are TRBV12-3 or TRBV12-4 and TRBJ1-2; a weak D match, TRBD1 (5 bases). Trimming stripped 6 bases from V and 0 bases from J, with 8 bases between. The CDR3 totals 13 residues. The DNA for the CDR3 is TGTGCCAGCAGGGGACGGGCTAACTATGGCTACACCTTC. This codes for CASRGRANYGYTF.

This clonotype occurred many times. The chain employs TRBV29-1 and TRBJ2-5, with 10 bases aligning to TRBD2. Trimming removed 7 bases from V and 0 bases from J; junction bases left unmatched: 8. The CDR3 has 15 amino acids. The germline gives CDR1 SQVTM, CDR2 ANQGSEA. Here the CDR3 reads CSGLLAGLYQETQYF. The CDR3 nucleotides are TGCAGCGGCTTACTAGCGGGGTTGTACCAAGAGACCCAGTACTTC.

This clonotype showed up many times. The gene calls are TRBV28 and TRBJ2-2; D is unresolved. Germline CDR1 MDHEN, CDR2 SYDVKM. The CDR3 has 14 residues. Trimming shortened V by 6 bases and J by 2 bases, and 10 bases separated the two germline ends. CDR3 DNA: TGTGCCAGCAGACAAGGTTCAAACACCGGGGAGCTGTTTTTT. This encodes CASRQGSNTGELFF. Full variable domain (outside the CDR3, taken from reference TRBV28 and TRBJ2-2): DVKVTQSSRYLVKRTGEKVFLECVQDMDHENMFWYRQDPGLGLRLIYFSYDVKMKEKGDIPEGYSVSREKKERFSLILESASTNQTSMYLCASRQGSNTGELFFGEGSRLTVL.

This clonotype showed up just a few times. The chain carries TRBV21-1 and TRBJ2-5; TRBD1, as called in the table, went unchecked against the DNA. TRBV21-1 is termed a pseudogene. CDR3 length equals 15 residues. CDR3 sequence (DNA): TGTGCCAGCCGGAGGACAGAGGGAGATCGCGAGACCCAGTACTTC. Translation gives CASRRTEGDRETQYF.

This clonotype occurred many times. The genes are TRBV7-8 and TRBJ2-3; perhaps TRBD1 as D (5 bases). V was shortened by 4 bases and J by 6 bases, with 11 bases between the two germline ends. Germline V gene lookup returns CDR1 SGHVS and CDR2 FQNEAQ. The CDR3 is 13 residues long. The CDR3 nucleotides read TGTGCCAGCAGCTCGCAGGGTTTTGATACGCAGTATTTT. Encoded protein: CASSSQGFDTQYF.

The sample holds a few counts of this clonotype. The chain uses TRBV20-1 and TRBJ1-5; D possibly corresponds to TRBD1 (6 bases). V lost 3 bases, J lost 0 bases, and 18 bases lay in between. CDR1 is DFQATT and CDR2 is SNEGSKA in the germline V gene (reference sequence). There are 17 residues in the CDR3. CDR3 region: CSASDNYRVGSNQPQHF. For the CDR3, the DNA is TGCAGTGCTAGTGATAACTACAGGGTAGGTAGCAATCAGCCCCAGCATTTT.

This clonotype turned up a few times. CDR3 nucleotides: TGTGCCAGCAGGGGGACTAGCGGGGAGCAGTACTTC. It codes for CASRGTSGEQYF. V usage is TRBV4-2 and J usage is TRBJ2-7, with TRBD2 matching 12 bases. This CDR3 is 12 amino acids long. Germline loops: CDR1 LGHNA, CDR2 YNFKEQ. J was trimmed by 7 bases and V by 6 bases; bases with no gene match: 1.

V is TRBV6-2 or TRBV6-3 and J is TRBJ2-7; TRBD2 matches at 11 bases. V lost 3 bases, J lost 3 bases, and 7 bases stayed unmatched. CDR1 is MNHEY and CDR2 is SVGEGT in the germline V gene. CDR3 size: 16 residues. CDR3 amino acids: CASSYPSGRLNYEQYF. As DNA, the CDR3 is TGTGCCAGCAGTTATCCTAGCGGGAGGTTAAACTACGAGCAGTACTTC.

J is TRBJ1-1 and V is TRBV11-2, with a possible D match to TRBD1 (5 bases). Germline V gives CDR1 SGHAT, CDR2 FQNNGV. Trimming left V 5 bases short and J 5 bases short, with 24 bases between. The CDR3 runs to 17 residues. For the CDR3, the DNA is TGTGCCAGCAGCCTAAGTGGCAGGGAGGCAGACCGGACTGAAGCTTTCTTT. Its protein is CASSLSGREADRTEAFF.

The chain uses TRBV7-2 and TRBJ2-2, with D maybe TRBD2 (5 bases). The germline CDR1 and CDR2 sequences are SGHTA and FQGNSA. Trimming removed 6 bases from V and 1 base from J, with 15 bases in between. The CDR3 length is 16 residues. DNA of the CDR3: TGTGCCAGCAGAAAAAGGCCGGGGATGAACACCGGGGAGCTGTTTTTT. This codes for CASRKRPGMNTGELFF.

The chain combines TRBV12-3 or TRBV12-4 with TRBJ1-4; 8 nucleotides match TRBD1. This CDR3 spans 15 amino acids. V trimming: 6 bases; J trimming: 5 bases; junction bases outside the gene matches: 8. The CDR3 is CASRPGQGGNEKLFF. CDR3 coding DNA: TGTGCCAGCAGGCCCGGACAGGGCGGGAATGAAAAACTGTTTTTT.

This chain uses TRBV12-3 or TRBV12-4 with TRBJ1-1, with D perhaps matching TRBD1 (6 bases). The CDR3 totals 14 residues. V was trimmed by 3 bases and J by 4 bases, leaving 12 bases between them. Written as DNA, the CDR3 is TGTGCCAGCAGTTTGGACAGATGGTCCACTGAAGCTTTCTTT. This translates into CASSLDRWSTEAFF.

This chain links TRBV18 with TRBJ2-1, with 8 bases lining up with TRBD1. The germline V gene encodes CDR1 KGHSH and CDR2 LQKENI. This CDR3 comprises 14 residues. Trimming took 3 bases from V and 6 from J; bases not matched to a gene: 4. Here the CDR3 reads CASSPLGQGNEQFF. In DNA, the CDR3 is TGTGCCAGCTCACCCCTTGGACAGGGCAATGAGCAGTTCTTC.

This clonotype was seen at least ten times. The chain links TRBV5-1 to TRBJ2-7; 11 bases line up with TRBD2. Germline CDR1 is SGHRS and CDR2 is YFSETQ. With 2 bases clipped from V and 0 bases from J, the junction kept 1 base outside the gene matches. This CDR3 has 15 amino acids. CDR3 loop: CASSFGLAGSYEQYF. CDR3 DNA sequence: TGCGCCAGCAGCTTCGGACTAGCGGGCTCCTACGAGCAGTACTTC.

This clonotype was detected ten times or more. V is TRBV5-1 and J is TRBJ2-1, with 10 bases identical to TRBD2. V shed 4 bases, J shed 2 bases, and the junction held 3 bases outside the gene matches. Germline V gene sequence: CDR1 SGHRS, CDR2 YFSETQ. This CDR3 has 15 amino acids. DNA of the CDR3: TGCGCCAGCAGCGCTACTAGCGGGGCCTACAATGAGCAGTTCTTC. Encoded protein: CASSATSGAYNEQFF.

This clonotype was found a few times. The chain uses TRBV7-9 and TRBJ2-4; TRBD1 matches 8 bases. The CDR3 is made up of 16 amino acids. Per germline, CDR1 SEHNR and CDR2 FQNEAQ (reference sequence). The trim removed 5 bases at V and 0 bases at J, leaving 6 bases unmatched. Here the CDR3 DNA reads TGTGCCAGCAGCCCCAGACAGGGGTTAGCCAAAAACATTCAGTACTTC. It yields the protein CASSPRQGLAKNIQYF.

This clonotype was picked up a small number of times. V usage is TRBV15 and J usage is TRBJ1-5; 9 bases match TRBD1. The CDR3 consists of 16 residues. With V trimmed by 1 base and J by 4 bases, 5 bases remained unmatched. Looked up from germline, CDR1 is LNHNV and CDR2 is YYDKDF (reference sequence). The CDR3 loop is CATSRGSGQGNQPQHF. The CDR3 region has the DNA TGTGCCACCAGCAGAGGTTCGGGACAGGGAAATCAGCCCCAGCATTTT.

The gene calls are TRBV9 and TRBJ2-3; the D gene is possibly TRBD1 (5 bases). V lost 0 bases and J lost 2, with 10 bases in between. CDR1 is SGDLS, CDR2 YYNGEE, per germline. The CDR3 extends over 15 amino acids. The CDR3 DNA is TGTGCCAGCAGCGTAGGTGCAGGGCTCACAGATACGCAGTATTTT. Protein sequence: CASSVGAGLTDTQYF.